What follows are 13 T cell receptor beta chains derived from one specimen sequenced in a study of shared clonotypes between healthy human individuals. Sequencing was performed with immunoSEQ multiplex PCR; in TCRdb, only in-frame clones are kept and a portion is missing. The data hold around 200,000 clones, with around 63% observed a single time. Input material: memory CD4+ T cells sorted from blood. Subset denoted: CD45RA-negative fraction. All receptors derive from a man aged 25 to 45 in good health.

The chain recombines TRBV2 with TRBJ2-7; 7 bases match TRBD2. V gave up 5 bases and J gave up 2 bases; unmatched junction bases: 9. CDR3 length equals 15 residues. CDR1 and CDR2 from the germline V gene are SNHLY and FYNNEI. CDR3 loop: CASSPGRGSTYEQYF. The CDR3 region has the DNA TGTGCCAGCAGTCCGGGGCGGGGGAGCACCTACGAGCAGTACTTC.

The chain recombines TRBV4-1 with TRBJ2-1; 9 nucleotides line up with TRBD2. The junction had 3 bases not matched to a gene; V was cut back by 0 bases and J by 6 bases. Germline assignment: CDR1 MGHRA and CDR2 YSYEKL. CDR3 length: 15 amino acids. CDR3 coding DNA: TGCGCCAGCAGCCAAGAAACTAGCGGGCTCAATGAGCAGTTCTTC. Protein product: CASSQETSGLNEQFF.

There are a few counts of this clone. This chain joins TRBV19 and TRBJ2-6; no firm D call. CDR3 length equals 17 residues. Germline CDR1 is LNHDA and CDR2 is SQIVND (reference sequence). Trimming took off 5 bases at V and 0 bases at J, with 14 bases between the two ends. For the CDR3, the DNA is TGTGCCAGTAGTTCCTCCGCGGATCACTCTGGGGCCAACGTCCTGACTTTC. As protein: CASSSSADHSGANVLTF.

This clone was found once. V is TRBV18 and J is TRBJ2-1; TRBD1 might be the D (7 bases). Germline values: CDR1 KGHSH, CDR2 LQKENI. The V gene lost 4 bases and the J gene lost 5 bases, with 15 bases spanning the gap. The CDR3 consists of 15 residues. The CDR3 loop reads CASSRGQGGNNEQFF. The CDR3 DNA sequence: TGTGCCAGCTCACGCGGGCAGGGGGGCAACAATGAGCAGTTCTTC.

V gene TRBV10-3 combines with J gene TRBJ1-2; tentatively, D is TRBD1 (5 bases). Germline V lookup: CDR1 ENHRY, CDR2 SYGVKD. Trimming took off 0 bases at V and 5 bases at J, with 10 bases between the two ends. The CDR3 length is 14 residues. This CDR3 reads CAISESKGTYGYTF. The CDR3, as DNA: TGTGCCATCAGTGAGTCGAAGGGGACTTATGGCTACACCTTC.

The chain is built from TRBV28 and TRBJ1-1, with D uncertain. V lost 2 bases, J lost 3 bases, and 13 bases lay in between. The CDR3 contains 15 residues. From germline, CDR1 is MDHEN and CDR2 SYDVKM. CDR3 sequence: CASSLVRGRDTEAFF. DNA of the CDR3: TGTGCCAGCAGTTTAGTGCGGGGTCGGGACACTGAAGCTTTCTTT.

V is TRBV7-2 and J is TRBJ2-4, with D tentatively TRBD2 (5 bases). The CDR3 runs to 12 residues. Per germline, CDR1 SGHTA and CDR2 FQGNSA. V lost 3 bases, J lost 9 bases, and 9 bases lay in between. CDR3 coding DNA: TGTGCCAGCAGCTTCCTCCGGGGCATTCAGTACTTC. Its translation is CASSFLRGIQYF.

The rearrangement uses TRBV5-8 and TRBJ1-2; D is unresolved. The ends were cut back, 1 base at V and 2 bases at J, with 9 bases in the middle. Germline lookup yields CDR1 SGHTS and CDR2 YDEGEE. The CDR3 totals 14 residues. The DNA for the CDR3 is TGTGCCAGCAGCTTGAGTCCAGGAAACTATGGCTACACCTTC. Translated, it gives CASSLSPGNYGYTF.

The rearrangement uses TRBV7-6 and TRBJ2-3; 8 nucleotides match TRBD2. CDR3 length equals 14 residues. In germline, CDR1 is SGHVS, CDR2 FNYEAQ. V lost 2 bases, J lost 5 bases, and 3 bases stayed unmatched. CDR3 coding DNA: TGTGCCAGCAGCTTACCCAGCGGGAGAGATACGCAGTATTTT. Its translation: CASSLPSGRDTQYF.

The chain's CDR3 is CASREGRPFDTQYF. In DNA form, the CDR3 reads TGTGCCAGTAGGGAGGGGAGGCCGTTTGATACGCAGTATTTT. The rearrangement links TRBV19 to TRBJ2-3, with D perhaps matching TRBD2 (6 bases). V was clipped by 6 bases and J by 6 bases, with 16 bases between them. The CDR3 extends over 14 amino acids. Germline-derived CDR1 and CDR2 are LNHDA and SQIVND (reference sequence).

The J gene is TRBJ2-2, the V gene TRBV6-5, with D possibly matching TRBD2 (7 bases). The germline V gene encodes CDR1 MNHEY and CDR2 SVGAGI. Trimming took off 5 bases at V and 6 bases at J, with 13 bases between the two ends. The CDR3 runs to 14 residues. The DNA of the CDR3 is TGTGCCAGCAGTCCCCAAGGGGGGGCCGGGGAGCTGTTTTTT. Residues: CASSPQGGAGELFF.

CDR3: CASSTTPDRASEAFF. As DNA, the CDR3 is TGTGCCAGCAGCACTACCCCGGACAGGGCCAGTGAAGCTTTCTTT. The J gene is TRBJ1-1, the V gene TRBV9; 8 bases are shared with TRBD1. The CDR3 is 15 amino acids. Germline values: CDR1 SGDLS, CDR2 YYNGEE. J lost 7 bases, V lost 4 bases, and 12 bases had no gene match. The whole variable domain, remainder taken from reference TRBV9 and TRBJ1-1, is DSGVTQTPKHLITATGQRVTLRCSPRSGDLSVYWYQQSLDQGLQFLIQYYNGEERAKGNILERFSAQQFPDLHSELNLSSLELGDSALYFCASSTTPDRASEAFFGQGTRLTVV.

The genes are TRBV11-2 and TRBJ2-5; D possibly uses TRBD1 or TRBD2 (5 bases each). Per germline, CDR1 SGHAT and CDR2 FQNNGV. The CDR3 is made up of 14 amino acids. Deletions cut 5 bases from V and 4 bases from J, with 14 bases between. CDR3 loop: CASSPGRTIETQYF. The CDR3 nucleotides are TGTGCCAGCAGCCCGGGGCGGACGATAGAGACCCAGTACTTC.